The TCR beta chain under discussion was sequenced for a study of T cell changes during pregnancy in multiple sclerosis. Germline CDR1 is SGHNT and CDR2 is YYREEE (reference sequence). The CDR3 runs to 17 residues. V lost 2 bases to trimming and J lost 8 bases; unmatched junction nucleotides: 9. Profiling relied on immunoSEQ multiplex PCR, and the TCRdb table lists in-frame clones only, not all of them. The table lists fewer than 150,000 clones, about 95% of them singletons, with 0.44% in the top ten. This sequence joins TRBV5-4 and TRBJ2-1; 14 nucleotides agree with TRBD2. Sequences were derived from peripheral blood, sampled after pregnancy. The sequence was obtained from a female donor with multiple sclerosis, enrolled in a pregnancy study. CDR3 coding DNA: TGTGCCAGCAGCTTCGGGACTAGCGGGAGCACCTTCGATGAGCAGTTCTTC. Protein product: CASSFGTSGSTFDEQFF.